The present TCR beta chain was sequenced within a study of cytomegalovirus exposure and HLA in healthy donors. Germline V gene lookup returns CDR1 SGDLS and CDR2 YYNGEE. The CDR3 is made up of 16 amino acids. The trim removed 4 bases at V and 5 bases at J, leaving 12 bases unmatched. PCR was performed using 60 Vbeta and 13 Jbeta primers. Data came from immunoSEQ multiplex PCR; TCRdb stores just in-frame clones and leaves some out. The sample lists roughly 200,000 clones; roughly 74% were seen once. Study-level findings and limits: Most CMV-associated TCR beta chains appeared HLA-restricted in a later analysis.

Comment on this clone: Its antigen is still unknown.

This TCR was sampled from a female donor in good health and CMV-seronegative. This chain links TRBV9 with TRBJ2-5; 9 nucleotides align to TRBD2. The specimen sequenced was PBMCs. The CDR3 here is CASSPQPRGGGETQYF. The CDR3 DNA follows: TGTGCCAGCAGCCCACAACCGCGGGGGGGCGGGGAGACCCAGTACTTC.